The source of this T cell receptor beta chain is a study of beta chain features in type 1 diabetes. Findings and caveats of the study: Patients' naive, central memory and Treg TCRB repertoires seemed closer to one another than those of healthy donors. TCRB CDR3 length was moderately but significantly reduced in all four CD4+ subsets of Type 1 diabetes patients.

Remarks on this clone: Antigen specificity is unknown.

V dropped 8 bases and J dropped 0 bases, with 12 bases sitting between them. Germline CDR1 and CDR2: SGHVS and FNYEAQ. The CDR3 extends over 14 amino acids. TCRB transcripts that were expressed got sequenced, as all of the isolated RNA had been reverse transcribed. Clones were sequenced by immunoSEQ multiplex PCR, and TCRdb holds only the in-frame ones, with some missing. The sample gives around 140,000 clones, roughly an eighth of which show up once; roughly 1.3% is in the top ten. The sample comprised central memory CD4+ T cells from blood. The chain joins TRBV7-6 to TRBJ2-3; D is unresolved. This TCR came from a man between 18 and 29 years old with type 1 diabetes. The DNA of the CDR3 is TGTGCCAGCCGGAGAGACTCTAGCACAGATACGCAGTATTTT. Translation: CASRRDSSTDTQYF.